This T cell receptor beta chain originates from a study of shared clonotypes between healthy human individuals. Data came from immunoSEQ multiplex PCR; TCRdb stores just in-frame clones and leaves some out. The table has about 1.1 million clones, about 84% seen once. Germline loops: CDR1 SGHTA, CDR2 FQGNSA. V was shortened by 5 bases and J by 2 bases, with 10 bases between the two germline ends. The CDR3 totals 14 residues. The source material was memory CD4+ T cells from PBMCs. Indicated subset: CD45RA-negative fraction. V gene TRBV7-2 combines with J gene TRBJ1-5; D unresolved. The clonotype was recovered from a man aged 18 to 30 in good health. Some clones in this sample may be carry-over from other donors' samples. This chain's CDR3 is CASSPLSGNQPQHF. In nucleotides, the CDR3 is TGTGCCAGCAGCCCCCTTTCTGGCAATCAGCCCCAGCATTTT.